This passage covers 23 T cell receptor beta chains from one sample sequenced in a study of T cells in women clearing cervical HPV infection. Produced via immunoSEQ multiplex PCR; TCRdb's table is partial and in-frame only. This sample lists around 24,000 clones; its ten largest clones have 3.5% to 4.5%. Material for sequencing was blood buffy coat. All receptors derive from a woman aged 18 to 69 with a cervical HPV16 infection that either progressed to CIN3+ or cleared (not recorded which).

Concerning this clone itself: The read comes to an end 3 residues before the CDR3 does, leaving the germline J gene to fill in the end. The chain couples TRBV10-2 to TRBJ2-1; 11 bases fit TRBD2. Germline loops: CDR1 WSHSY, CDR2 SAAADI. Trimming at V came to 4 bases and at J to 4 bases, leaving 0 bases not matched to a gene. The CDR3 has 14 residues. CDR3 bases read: TGCGCCAGCAGTGGGACTAGCGGGTACAATGAG. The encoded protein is CASSGTSGYNE. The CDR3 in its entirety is CASSGTSGYNEQFF.

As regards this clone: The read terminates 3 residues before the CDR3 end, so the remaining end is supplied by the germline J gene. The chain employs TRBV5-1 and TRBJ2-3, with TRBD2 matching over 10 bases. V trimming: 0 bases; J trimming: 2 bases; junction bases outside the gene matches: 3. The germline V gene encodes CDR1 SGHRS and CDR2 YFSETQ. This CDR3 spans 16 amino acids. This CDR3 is CASSLETSGFTDTQYF. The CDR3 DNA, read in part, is TGCGCCAGCAGCTTGGAGACTAGCGGGTTCACAGATACG.

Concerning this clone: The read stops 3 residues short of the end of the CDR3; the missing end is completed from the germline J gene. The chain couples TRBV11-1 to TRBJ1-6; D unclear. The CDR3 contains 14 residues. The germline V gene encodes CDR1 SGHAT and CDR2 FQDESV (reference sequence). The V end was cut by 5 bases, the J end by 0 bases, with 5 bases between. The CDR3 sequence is CASSLFSYNSPLHF. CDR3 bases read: TGTGCCAGCAGCCTGTTCTCCTATAATTCACCC.

The chain's CDR3 is CAIPRDRGANEQFF. Incomplete CDR3 DNA: TGTGCCATCCCCAGGGACAGGGGGGCAAATGAG. The chain joins TRBV28 to TRBJ2-1; TRBD1 aligns across 11 bases. The read gets to within 3 residues of the CDR3 end, and the germline J gene fills in the rest. This CDR3 is built from 14 residues. The trim removed 10 bases at V and 7 bases at J, leaving 9 bases unmatched. The germline CDR1 and CDR2 sequences are MDHEN and SYDVKM.

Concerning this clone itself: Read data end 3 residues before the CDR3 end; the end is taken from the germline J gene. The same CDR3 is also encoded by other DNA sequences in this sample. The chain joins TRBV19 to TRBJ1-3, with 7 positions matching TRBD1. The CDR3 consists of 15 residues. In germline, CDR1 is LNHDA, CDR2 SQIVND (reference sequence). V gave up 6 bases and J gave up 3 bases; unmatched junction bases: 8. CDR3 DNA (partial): TGTGCCAGTAGCCGACAGGGACAGTTTGGAAACACC. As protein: CASSRQGQFGNT. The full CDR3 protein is CASSRQGQFGNTIYF. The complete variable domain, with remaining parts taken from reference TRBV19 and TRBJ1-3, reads DGGITQSPKYLFRKEGQNVTLSCEQNLNHDAMYWYRQDPGQGLRLIYYSQIVNDFQKGDIAEGYSVSREKKESFPLTVTSAQKNPTAFYLCASSRQGQFGNTIYFGEGSWLTVV.

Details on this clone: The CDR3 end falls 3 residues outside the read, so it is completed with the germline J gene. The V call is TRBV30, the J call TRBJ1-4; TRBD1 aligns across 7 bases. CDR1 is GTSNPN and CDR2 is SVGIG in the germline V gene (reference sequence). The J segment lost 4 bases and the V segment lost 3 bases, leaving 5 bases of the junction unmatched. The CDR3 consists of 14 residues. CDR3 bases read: TGTGCCTGGAGCCTGACAGGGATTAATGAAAAA. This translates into CAWSLTGINEK. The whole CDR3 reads CAWSLTGINEKLFF.

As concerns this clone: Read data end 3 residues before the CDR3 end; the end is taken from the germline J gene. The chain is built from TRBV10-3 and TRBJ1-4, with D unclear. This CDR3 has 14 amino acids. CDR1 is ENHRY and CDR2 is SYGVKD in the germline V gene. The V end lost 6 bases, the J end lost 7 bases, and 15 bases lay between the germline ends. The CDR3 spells CAIRDRSPGEKLFF. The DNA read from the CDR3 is TGTGCCATCAGGGATAGGTCGCCAGGTGAAAAA.

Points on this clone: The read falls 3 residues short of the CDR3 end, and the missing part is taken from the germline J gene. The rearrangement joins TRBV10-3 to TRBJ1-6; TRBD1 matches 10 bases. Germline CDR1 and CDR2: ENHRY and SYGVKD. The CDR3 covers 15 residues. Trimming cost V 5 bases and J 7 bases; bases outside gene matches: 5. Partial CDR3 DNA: TGTGCCATCAGTCCCGGGACAGGGGACAATTCACCC. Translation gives CAISPGTGDNSP. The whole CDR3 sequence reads CAISPGTGDNSPLHF.

The sequenced CDR3 bases are TGTGCCAGCAGGGTAGCGGGGGGGAATGAG. The encoded protein is CASRVAGGNE. Given in full, the CDR3 is CASRVAGGNEQFF. The chain joins TRBV7-2 to TRBJ2-1; TRBD2 matches at 11 bases. The read falls 3 residues short of the CDR3 end, and the missing part is taken from the germline J gene. The CDR3 runs to 13 residues. Germline loops: CDR1 SGHTA, CDR2 FQGNSA. After removal of 6 bases from V and 7 bases from J, the junction contained 2 bases not matched to a gene.

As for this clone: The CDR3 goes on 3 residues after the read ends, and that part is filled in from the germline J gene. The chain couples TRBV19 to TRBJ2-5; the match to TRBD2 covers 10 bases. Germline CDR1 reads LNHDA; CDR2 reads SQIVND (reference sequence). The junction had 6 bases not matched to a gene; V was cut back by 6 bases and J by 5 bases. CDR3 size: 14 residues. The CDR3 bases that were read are TGTGCCAGTAGGATCAATAGCGGGGGGGAGACC. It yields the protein CASRINSGGET. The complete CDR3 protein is CASRINSGGETQYF.

The CDR3 loop is CASGLVLGDLTGELFF. The sequenced part of the CDR3 DNA is TGTGCTAGTGGTTTGGTACTAGGCGATCTCACCGGGGAG. The gene calls are TRBV12-5 and TRBJ2-2; perhaps TRBD2 as D (5 bases). The read ends 3 residues shy of where the CDR3 ends; the end is completed using the germline J gene. There are 16 residues in the CDR3. V lost 0 bases to trimming and J lost 4 bases, with 12 bases between them. CDR1 and CDR2 from the germline V gene are LGHNT and FRNRAP.

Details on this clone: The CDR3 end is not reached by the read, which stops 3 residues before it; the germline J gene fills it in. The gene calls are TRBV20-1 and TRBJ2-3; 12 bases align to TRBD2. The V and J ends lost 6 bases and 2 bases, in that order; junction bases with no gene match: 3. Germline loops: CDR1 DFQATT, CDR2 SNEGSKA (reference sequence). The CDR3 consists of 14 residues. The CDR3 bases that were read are TGCAGTGCGAGACTAGCGGGGGTCACAGATACG. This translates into CSARLAGVTDT. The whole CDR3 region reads CSARLAGVTDTQYF.

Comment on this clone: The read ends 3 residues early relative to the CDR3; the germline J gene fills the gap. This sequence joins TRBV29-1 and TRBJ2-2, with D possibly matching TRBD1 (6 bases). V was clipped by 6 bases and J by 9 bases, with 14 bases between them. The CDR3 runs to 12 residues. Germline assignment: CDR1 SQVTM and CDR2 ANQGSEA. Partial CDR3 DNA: TGCAGCGTCCTACAGGGAGACCGGGAG. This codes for CSVLQGDRE. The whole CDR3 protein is CSVLQGDRELFF.

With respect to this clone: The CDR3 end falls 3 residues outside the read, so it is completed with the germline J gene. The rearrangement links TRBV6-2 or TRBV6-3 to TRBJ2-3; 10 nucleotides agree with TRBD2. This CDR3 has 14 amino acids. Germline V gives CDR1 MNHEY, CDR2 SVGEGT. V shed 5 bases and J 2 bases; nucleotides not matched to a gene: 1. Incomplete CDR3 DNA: TGTGCCAGCAGTAGCGGGGGGGCCACAGATACG. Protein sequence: CASSSGGATDT. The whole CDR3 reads CASSSGGATDTQYF.

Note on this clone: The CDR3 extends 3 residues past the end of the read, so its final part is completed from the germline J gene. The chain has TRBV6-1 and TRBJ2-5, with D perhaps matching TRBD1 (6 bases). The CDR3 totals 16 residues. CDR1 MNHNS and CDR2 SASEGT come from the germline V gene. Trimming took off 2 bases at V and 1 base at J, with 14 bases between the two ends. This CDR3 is CASSEYRARGQETQYF. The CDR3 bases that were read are TGTGCCAGCAGTGAATACAGGGCACGGGGCCAAGAGACC.

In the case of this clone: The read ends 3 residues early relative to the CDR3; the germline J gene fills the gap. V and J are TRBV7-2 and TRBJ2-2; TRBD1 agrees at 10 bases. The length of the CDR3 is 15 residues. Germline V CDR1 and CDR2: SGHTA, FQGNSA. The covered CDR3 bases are TGTGCCAGCAGCCCAGACAGGGGGCGAACGGAAAAG. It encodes CASSPDRGRTEK. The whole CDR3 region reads CASSPDRGRTEKLFF. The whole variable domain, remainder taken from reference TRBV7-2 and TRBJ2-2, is GAGVSQSPSNKVTEKGKDVELRCDPISGHTALYWYRQSLGQGLEFLIYFQGNSAPDKSGLPSDRFSAERTGGSVSTLTIQRTQQEDSAVYLCASSPDRGRTEKLFFGEGSRLTVL.

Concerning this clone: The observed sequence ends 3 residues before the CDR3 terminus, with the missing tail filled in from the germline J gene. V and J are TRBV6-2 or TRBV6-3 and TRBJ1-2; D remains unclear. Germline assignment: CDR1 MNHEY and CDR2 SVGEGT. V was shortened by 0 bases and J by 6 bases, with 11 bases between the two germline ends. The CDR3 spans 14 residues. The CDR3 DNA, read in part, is TGTGCCAGCAGTTACTCCCTGACAAGTCATGGC. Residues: CASSYSLTSHG. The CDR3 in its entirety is CASSYSLTSHGYTF.

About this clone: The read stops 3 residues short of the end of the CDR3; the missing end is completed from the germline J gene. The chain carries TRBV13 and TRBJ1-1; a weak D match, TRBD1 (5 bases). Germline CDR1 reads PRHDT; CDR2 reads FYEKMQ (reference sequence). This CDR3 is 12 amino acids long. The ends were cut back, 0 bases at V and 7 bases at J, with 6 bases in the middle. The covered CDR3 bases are TGTGCCAGCAGCTTAGGCGACAGTGAA. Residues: CASSLGDSE. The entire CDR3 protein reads CASSLGDSEAFF.

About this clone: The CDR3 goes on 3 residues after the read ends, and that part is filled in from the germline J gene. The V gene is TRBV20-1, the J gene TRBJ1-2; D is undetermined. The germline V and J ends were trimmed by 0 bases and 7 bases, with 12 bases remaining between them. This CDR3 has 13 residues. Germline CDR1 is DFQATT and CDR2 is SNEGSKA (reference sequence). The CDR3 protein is CSAREDGRVGYTF. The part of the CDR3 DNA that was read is TGCAGTGCTAGAGAAGATGGGCGGGTTGGC.

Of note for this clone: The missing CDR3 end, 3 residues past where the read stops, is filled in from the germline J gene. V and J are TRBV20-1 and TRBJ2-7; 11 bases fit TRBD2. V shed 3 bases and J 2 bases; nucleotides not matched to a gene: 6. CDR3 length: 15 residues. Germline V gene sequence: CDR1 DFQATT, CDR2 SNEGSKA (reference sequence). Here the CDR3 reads CSASRLAGGAYEQYF. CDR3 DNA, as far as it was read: TGCAGTGCTAGCCGTCTAGCGGGGGGAGCCTACGAG.

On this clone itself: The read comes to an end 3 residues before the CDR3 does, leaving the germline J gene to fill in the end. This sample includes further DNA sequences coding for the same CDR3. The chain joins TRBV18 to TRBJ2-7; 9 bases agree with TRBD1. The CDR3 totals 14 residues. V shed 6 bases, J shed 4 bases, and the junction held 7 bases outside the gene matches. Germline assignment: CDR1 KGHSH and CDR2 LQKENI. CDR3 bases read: TGTGCCAGCTCCCCGGGACAGGGTGTGTACGAG. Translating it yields CASSPGQGVYE. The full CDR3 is CASSPGQGVYEQYF.

CDR3 amino acids: CSASYGGGGNEQFF. CDR3 DNA, as far as it was read: TGCAGTGCTAGTTATGGCGGGGGGGGCAATGAG. The chain combines TRBV20-1 with TRBJ2-1; 9 bases line up with TRBD2. The CDR3 is cut off 3 residues early in the read; its end comes from the germline J gene. This CDR3 is 14 amino acids long. Germline loops: CDR1 DFQATT, CDR2 SNEGSKA (reference sequence). With 3 bases clipped from V and 6 bases from J, the junction kept 6 bases outside the gene matches.

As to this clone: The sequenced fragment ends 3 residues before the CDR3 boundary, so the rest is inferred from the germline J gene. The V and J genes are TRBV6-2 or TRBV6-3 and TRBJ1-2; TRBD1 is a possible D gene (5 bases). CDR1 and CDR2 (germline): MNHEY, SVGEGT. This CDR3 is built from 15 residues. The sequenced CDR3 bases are TGTGCCAGCAGCTACAGGACTAGCGGGGGTTACGAC. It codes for CASSYRTSGGYD. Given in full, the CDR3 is CASSYRTSGGYDYTF.